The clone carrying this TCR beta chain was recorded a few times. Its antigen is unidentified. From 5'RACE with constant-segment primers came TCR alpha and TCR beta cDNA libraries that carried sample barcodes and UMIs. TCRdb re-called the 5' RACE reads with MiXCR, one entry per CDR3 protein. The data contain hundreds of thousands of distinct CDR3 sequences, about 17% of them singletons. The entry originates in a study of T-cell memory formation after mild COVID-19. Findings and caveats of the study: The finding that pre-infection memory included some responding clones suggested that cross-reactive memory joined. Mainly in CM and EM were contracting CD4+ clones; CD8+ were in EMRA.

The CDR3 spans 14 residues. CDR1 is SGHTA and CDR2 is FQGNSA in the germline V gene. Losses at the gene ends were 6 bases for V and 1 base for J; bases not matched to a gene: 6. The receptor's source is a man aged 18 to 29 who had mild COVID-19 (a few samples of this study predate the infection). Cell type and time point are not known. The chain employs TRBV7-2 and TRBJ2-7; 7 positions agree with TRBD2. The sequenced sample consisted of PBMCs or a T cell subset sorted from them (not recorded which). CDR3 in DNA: TGTGCCAGCAGTTTCACGGGGGGTTCCTACGAGCAGTACTTC. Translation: CASSFTGGSYEQYF. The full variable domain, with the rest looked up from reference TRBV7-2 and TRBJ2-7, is GAGVSQSPSNKVTEKGKDVELRCDPISGHTALYWYRQSLGQGLEFLIYFQGNSAPDKSGLPSDRFSAERTGGSVSTLTIQRTQQEDSAVYLCASSFTGGSYEQYFGPGTRLTVT.